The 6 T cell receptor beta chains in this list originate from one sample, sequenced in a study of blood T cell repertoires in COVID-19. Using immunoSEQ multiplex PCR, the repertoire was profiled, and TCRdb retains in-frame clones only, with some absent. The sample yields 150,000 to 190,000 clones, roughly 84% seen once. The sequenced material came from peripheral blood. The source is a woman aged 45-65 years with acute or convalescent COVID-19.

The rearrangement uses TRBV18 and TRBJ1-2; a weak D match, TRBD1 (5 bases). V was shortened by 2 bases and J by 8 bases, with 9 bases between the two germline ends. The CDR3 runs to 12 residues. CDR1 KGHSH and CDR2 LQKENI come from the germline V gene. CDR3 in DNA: TGTGCCAGCTCACCAAACAGGCAAGGCTACACCTTC. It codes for CASSPNRQGYTF.

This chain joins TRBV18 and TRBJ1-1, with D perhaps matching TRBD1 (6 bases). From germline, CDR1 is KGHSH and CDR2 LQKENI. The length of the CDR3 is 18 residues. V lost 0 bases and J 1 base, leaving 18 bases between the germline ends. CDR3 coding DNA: TGTGCCAGCTCACCACCGATTTCAGGGGTTCGGTCGAACACTGAAGCTTTCTTT. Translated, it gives CASSPPISGVRSNTEAFF.

This chain's CDR3 is CASSLMRQDTQYF. CDR3 DNA sequence: TGTGCCAGCAGCTTAATGCGGCAAGATACGCAGTATTTT. The chain combines TRBV7-2 with TRBJ2-3; D remains ambiguous. The CDR3 spans 13 residues. V was pared by 2 bases and J by 5 bases, with 8 bases between. Looked up from germline, CDR1 is SGHTA and CDR2 is FQGNSA.

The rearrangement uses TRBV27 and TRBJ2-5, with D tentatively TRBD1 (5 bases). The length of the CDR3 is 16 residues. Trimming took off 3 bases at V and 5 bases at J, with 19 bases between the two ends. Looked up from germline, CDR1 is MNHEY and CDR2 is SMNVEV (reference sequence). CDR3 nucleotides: TGTGCCAGCAGTTTCATAGGTGGGGCGGCCCCGGAGACCCAGTACTTC. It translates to CASSFIGGAAPETQYF.

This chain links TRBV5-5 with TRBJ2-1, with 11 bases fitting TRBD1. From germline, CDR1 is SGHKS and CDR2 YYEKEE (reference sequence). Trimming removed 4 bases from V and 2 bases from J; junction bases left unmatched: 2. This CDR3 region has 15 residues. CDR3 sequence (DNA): TGTGCCAGCAGCCGGACAGGGGGCCCCTACAATGAGCAGTTCTTC. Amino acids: CASSRTGGPYNEQFF. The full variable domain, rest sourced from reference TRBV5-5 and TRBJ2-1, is DAGVTQSPTHLIKTRGQQVTLRCSPISGHKSVSWYQQVLGQGPQFIFQYYEKEERGRGNFPDRFSARQFPNYSSELNVNALLLGDSALYLCASSRTGGPYNEQFFGPGTRLTVL.

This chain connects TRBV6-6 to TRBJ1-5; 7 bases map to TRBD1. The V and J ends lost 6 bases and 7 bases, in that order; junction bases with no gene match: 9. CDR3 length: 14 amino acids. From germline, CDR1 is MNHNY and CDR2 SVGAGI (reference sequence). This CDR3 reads CASSFDRVGQPQHF. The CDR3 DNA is TGTGCCAGCAGCTTCGACAGGGTCGGCCAGCCCCAGCATTTT.